The next 5 T cell receptor beta chains were all read from a single sample in a study of CD8+ T cells in alopecia areata. cDNA serving as the sequencing template came from extracted, reverse transcribed RNA. Libraries were prepared by immunoSEQ multiplex PCR; TCRdb keeps only in-frame clonotypes and omits some of them. The profile covers approximately 99,000 clones, with almost 60% appearing a single time and under 25% taken by the ten largest. The source material was CD8+ T cells sorted from blood. These receptors were collected from a human donor in good health.

The V gene is TRBV9, the J gene TRBJ2-3, with TRBD1 as a possible D gene (7 bases). V dropped 5 bases and J dropped 3 bases, with 16 bases sitting between them. CDR1 is SGDLS, CDR2 YYNGEE, per germline. The CDR3 contains 15 residues. CDR3 amino acids: CASSFQGGGTDTQYF. Written as DNA, the CDR3 is TGTGCCAGCAGTTTCCAGGGGGGTGGTACAGATACGCAGTATTTT.

This clone was observed a few times. This chain links TRBV29-1 with TRBJ2-1, with TRBD1 as a possible D gene (5 bases). This CDR3 spans 15 amino acids. CDR1 and CDR2 from the germline V gene are SQVTM and ANQGSEA. Trimming pared 7 bases from V and 7 bases from J, leaving 23 bases between. CDR3 protein: CSAYSGIPVSNEQFF. CDR3 DNA sequence: TGCAGCGCATACTCAGGGATCCCTGTGAGTAATGAGCAGTTCTTC.

This clone was observed a single time. The chain couples TRBV4-3 to TRBJ1-6; D is undetermined. The CDR3 covers 15 residues. V lost 0 bases and J 7 bases, leaving 10 bases between the germline ends. CDR1 is LGHNA, CDR2 YSLEER, per germline. The CDR3 reads CASSQDYSNNSPLHF. In DNA form, the CDR3 reads TGCGCCAGCAGCCAAGACTACTCAAACAATTCACCCCTCCACTTT.

J is TRBJ2-5 and V is TRBV29-1, with 7 positions matching TRBD1. The CDR3 has 14 residues. Looked up from germline, CDR1 is SQVTM and CDR2 is ANQGSEA. V lost 7 bases to trimming and J lost 5 bases; unmatched junction nucleotides: 13. The CDR3 is CSARGAGGYETQYF. As DNA, the CDR3 is TGCAGCGCCCGCGGCGCAGGGGGTTACGAGACCCAGTACTTC.

This clone has a handful of counts. V and J are TRBV28 and TRBJ2-6; 8 positions agree with TRBD2. With V trimmed by 6 bases and J by 0 bases, 4 bases remained unmatched. The CDR3 is 16 amino acids. Per germline, CDR1 MDHEN and CDR2 SYDVKM. The CDR3 DNA reads as TGTGCCAGCAGCCCCGGGGGGGGCTCTGGGGCCAACGTCCTGACTTTC. It yields the protein CASSPGGGSGANVLTF.